The 30 T cell receptor beta chains below come from one sample, sequenced in a study of Graves' ophthalmopathy and Graves' hyperthyroidism. CDR3 regions of TCR beta were amplified from RNA transcripts. Second-round multiplex PCR came after first-round RT-PCR with HTBI primers. MiXCR was run by TCRdb on the multiplex PCR reads, yielding one entry per CDR3 protein. In the table there are a few hundred thousand distinct CDR3 sequences, around a fifth of which are singletons. The sample was peripheral blood. These receptors originate from a woman aged 45-59 years with Graves' ophthalmopathy.

This clonotype was picked up many times. This chain links TRBV28 with TRBJ1-1, with a tentative D call TRBD1 (6 bases). The CDR3 spans 14 residues. Germline V gene data show CDR1 as MDHEN and CDR2 as SYDVKM. Trimming took 4 bases from V and 9 from J, leaving 18 bases between them. CDR3 sequence (DNA): TGTGCCAGCAGTTCCGGGATGGAGGGGGGCAAAGCTTTCTTT. Protein product: CASSSGMEGGKAFF.

This clonotype was seen more than once but under ten times. A read error may explain this, as a much larger clone is one base away. The CDR3 DNA reads as TGCGTCAGCAGCTTGGAGGGGTCGGGCAATCAGCCCCAGCATTTT. Translating it yields CVSSLEGSGNQPQHF. The chain is built from TRBV5-1 and TRBJ1-5; the D gene is possibly TRBD1 (5 bases). This CDR3 contains 15 residues. CDR1 and CDR2 from the germline V gene are SGHRS and YFSETQ.

This clonotype was observed at least ten times. The V and J genes are TRBV7-6 and TRBJ1-1; possible D gene TRBD1, 5 bases. Trimming stripped 4 bases from V and 1 base from J, with 13 bases between. The CDR3 has 15 amino acids. Germline CDR1 SGHVS, CDR2 FNYEAQ. CDR3: CASSYSREGNTEAFF. CDR3 coding DNA: TGTGCCAGCAGCTACAGCAGGGAGGGGAACACTGAAGCTTTCTTT.

In its sample, this clonotype was seen many times. The rearrangement joins TRBV19 to TRBJ2-7, with 9 bases matching TRBD1. V was pared by 6 bases and J by 4 bases, with 13 bases of the junction left unmatched. The length of the CDR3 is 16 residues. Germline CDR1 reads LNHDA; CDR2 reads SQIVND (reference sequence). The CDR3 sequence: CASSRSPQGALYEQYF. The DNA of the CDR3 is TGTGCCAGTAGCAGAAGCCCACAGGGGGCGTTATACGAGCAGTACTTC.

Ten or more counts support this clonotype. The genes are TRBV10-3 and TRBJ1-1, with unresolved D. In germline, CDR1 is ENHRY, CDR2 SYGVKD. The V end was cut by 2 bases, the J end by 10 bases, with 8 bases between. This CDR3 spans 11 amino acids. CDR3 sequence reads: CAISEGVGAFF. The CDR3, as DNA: TGTGCCATCAGTGAGGGGGTCGGAGCTTTCTTT.

This clonotype was seen at least ten times. The chain carries TRBV9 and TRBJ1-6; D might be TRBD1 (5 bases). CDR1 SGDLS and CDR2 YYNGEE come from the germline V gene. This CDR3 comprises 14 residues. The V gene lost 0 bases and the J gene lost 10 bases, with 11 bases spanning the gap. Written as DNA, the CDR3 is TGTGCCAGCAGCGTAGGAGGGGAAGTCTCACCCCTCCACTTT. Its protein is CASSVGGEVSPLHF.

As for this clonotype: The junction departs from germline at one end; a sequencing error may be responsible. The chain joins TRBV7-2 to TRBJ1-6; D is unresolved. Germline V gene data show CDR1 as SGHTA and CDR2 as FQGNSA. The CDR3 runs to 12 residues. In nucleotides, the CDR3 is TGTGCCAGCATCCCGGGTAATTCACCCCTCCTCTTT. This codes for CASIPGNSPLLF.

This clonotype showed up many times. The chain combines TRBV11-2 with TRBJ1-3; 7 bases fit TRBD1. This CDR3 contains 16 residues. Germline CDR1 and CDR2: SGHAT and FQNNGV. The junction had 8 bases not matched to a gene; V was cut back by 5 bases and J by 1 base. CDR3 sequence (DNA): TGTGCCAGCAGCCTCCAGACAGGGCAGTCTGGAAACACCATATATTTT. Protein: CASSLQTGQSGNTIYF.

The chain has TRBV27 and TRBJ1-2; D might be TRBD1 (6 bases). Trimming stripped 6 bases from V and 0 bases from J, with 14 bases between. Germline CDR1 MNHEY, CDR2 SMNVEV (reference sequence). The CDR3 runs 15 residues. CDR3 loop: CASRIRTEANYGYTF. CDR3 coding DNA: TGTGCCAGCAGAATCAGGACAGAAGCTAACTATGGCTACACCTTC.

This clonotype was counted ten times or more. The V call is TRBV28, the J call TRBJ2-7; D is tentatively TRBD1 or TRBD2 (5 bases each). This CDR3 contains 12 residues. Germline V lookup: CDR1 MDHEN, CDR2 SYDVKM. Trimming took off 10 bases at V and 4 bases at J, with 14 bases between the two ends. In DNA, the CDR3 is TGTGCCACTGCGGACGGGGCTTACGAGCAGTACTTC. Translated: CATADGAYEQYF.

This clonotype has ten or more counts. This rearrangement joins TRBV16 to TRBJ2-7; 9 bases align to TRBD1. The length of the CDR3 is 15 residues. The germline gives CDR1 KGHSY, CDR2 FQNENV. Trimming took 1 base from V and 1 from J; bases not matched to a gene: 2. The DNA for the CDR3 is TGTGCCAGCAGCCAATGGGGGACAGGGTCCTACGAGCAGTACTTC. Amino acids: CASSQWGTGSYEQYF.

At least ten counts were recorded for this clonotype. This chain uses TRBV12-3 or TRBV12-4 with TRBJ2-7; perhaps D is TRBD1 or TRBD2 (6 bases each). V was shortened by 6 bases and J by 1 base, with 13 bases between the two germline ends. This CDR3 has 14 amino acids. For the CDR3, the DNA is TGTGCCAGCAGCCGACAAGGGGGGTCCTACGAGCAGTACTTC. This gives the protein CASSRQGGSYEQYF.

Only a few counts were recorded for this clonotype. An end of the junction differs from the germline gene, which may be a read error. V and J are TRBV28 and TRBJ2-6, with D tentatively TRBD1 (5 bases). The CDR3 has 16 residues. Germline loops: CDR1 MDHEN, CDR2 SYDVKM. The chain's CDR3 is CASSLFRISGANALTF. The CDR3 nucleotides are TGTGCCAGCAGTTTATTCAGAATCTCTGGGGCCAACGCCCTGACTTTC.

This clonotype has ten or more counts. The chain combines TRBV11-1 with TRBJ1-5; D unresolved. Germline V gene lookup returns CDR1 SGHAT and CDR2 FQDESV (reference sequence). The CDR3 covers 17 residues. Trimming left V 2 bases short and J 1 base short, with 15 bases between. The CDR3 protein is CASSLLGSELSNQPQHF. The CDR3 DNA reads TGTGCCAGCAGCTTATTGGGTAGTGAGTTAAGCAATCAGCCCCAGCATTTT. The full variable domain, rest sourced from reference TRBV11-1 and TRBJ1-5, is EAEVAQSPRYKITEKSQAVAFWCDPISGHATLYWYRQILGQGPELLVQFQDESVVDDSQLPKDRFSAERLKGVDSTLKIQPAELGDSAMYLCASSLLGSELSNQPQHFGDGTRLSIL.

In this sample, this clonotype turned up many times. J is TRBJ2-5 and V is TRBV28; D gene unclear. Germline assignment: CDR1 MDHEN and CDR2 SYDVKM. The germline V and J ends were trimmed by 7 bases and 12 bases, with 27 bases remaining between them. The CDR3 has 15 residues. DNA for the CDR3: TGTGCCAGCACCGAGACTTCCTCCAAGCCTGCTTCCGAGTACTTC. Translating gives CASTETSSKPASEYF. Full variable domain (rest looked up from reference TRBV28 and TRBJ2-5): DVKVTQSSRYLVKRTGEKVFLECVQDMDHENMFWYRQDPGLGLRLIYFSYDVKMKEKGDIPEGYSVSREKKERFSLILESASTNQTSMYLCASTETSSKPASEYFGPGTRLLVL.

CDR3 coding DNA: TGTGCCAGCAGTTCGGAGGTCTCCGAGCAGTACTTC. This encodes CASSSEVSEQYF. The V and J genes are TRBV6-2 or TRBV6-3 and TRBJ2-7, with a weak D call TRBD2 (5 bases). Germline-derived CDR1 and CDR2 are MNHEY and SVGEGT. Trimming removed 4 bases from V and 6 bases from J, with 10 bases in between. The CDR3 runs to 12 residues.

In its sample, this clonotype was seen many times. This sequence joins TRBV27 and TRBJ2-7; 8 nucleotides agree with TRBD2. CDR3 size: 11 residues. The J segment lost 4 bases and the V segment lost 11 bases, leaving 4 bases of the junction unmatched. Germline loops: CDR1 MNHEY, CDR2 SMNVEV (reference sequence). CDR3 region: CAAGGGYEQYF. The CDR3 bases are TGTGCCGCGGGAGGCGGGTACGAGCAGTACTTC.

A few counts support this clonotype. This may be a read error, as it is one base from a much larger clone. This rearrangement joins TRBV20-1 to TRBJ2-5; D may match TRBD1 or TRBD2 (7 bases each). Trimming cost V 6 bases and J 8 bases, with 22 bases left between them. There are 14 residues in the CDR3. CDR1 and CDR2 from the germline V gene are DFQATT and SNEGSKA (reference sequence). CDR3 sequence: CSAKQGEGSGTQYF. DNA of the CDR3: TGCAGTGCAAAGCAGGGGGAGGGGTCTGGTACCCAGTACTTC.

For this clonotype: A much larger clone is a single base away; this may be a read error. The chain recombines TRBV20-1 with TRBJ2-7; D might be TRBD1 or TRBD2, each matching 5 bases. This CDR3 is 11 amino acids long. The germline gives CDR1 DFQATT, CDR2 SNEGSKA (reference sequence). The CDR3 reads CSASIGDEQCF. In DNA form, the CDR3 reads TGCAGTGCTAGTATCGGGGACGAGCAGTGCTTC.

This chain connects TRBV28 to TRBJ1-6; tentative D call: TRBD1 (6 bases). The germline V gene has CDR1 MDHEN and CDR2 SYDVKM. There are 14 residues in the CDR3. Trimming pared 6 bases from V and 10 bases from J, leaving 16 bases between. The CDR3 DNA reads TGTGCCAGCAGGTCTCGCACAGGGTTCTCACCCCTCCACTTT. It specifies CASRSRTGFSPLHF.

This clonotype was recorded many times. This chain uses TRBV4-1 with TRBJ1-6; TRBD1 agrees at 8 bases. Per the germline V gene, CDR1 is MGHRA and CDR2 is YSYEKL. V shed 3 bases and J 8 bases; nucleotides not matched to a gene: 9. This CDR3 comprises 16 residues. Written as DNA, the CDR3 is TGCGCCAGCAGCCACGACCAGGGGGCGCGTTATTCACCCCTCCACTTT. Translation: CASSHDQGARYSPLHF.

The V call is TRBV2, the J call TRBJ2-7, with D hard to call. The tail of the sequence fits TRBJ2-1 better, so the J call may be wrong. In germline, CDR1 is SNHLY, CDR2 FYNNEI. This CDR3 is 12 amino acids long. The CDR3 sequence is CASMLEYYEQFF. CDR3 nucleotide sequence: TGTGCCAGCATGTTGGAGTACTACGAGCAGTTCTTC.

This clonotype was recorded many times. The V and J genes are TRBV10-3 and TRBJ1-1; 8 nucleotides line up with TRBD1. The J segment lost 2 bases and the V segment lost 2 bases, leaving 7 bases of the junction unmatched. CDR1 and CDR2 from the germline V gene are ENHRY and SYGVKD. CDR3 length: 16 amino acids. Written as DNA, the CDR3 is TGTGCCATCAGTGAGGGGGGACAGGTAAAAAACACTGAAGCTTTCTTT. Its translation: CAISEGGQVKNTEAFF.

This clonotype was counted a few times. This rearrangement joins TRBV20-1 to TRBJ2-7, with TRBD1 matching 10 bases. CDR1 and CDR2 (germline): DFQATT, SNEGSKA (reference sequence). The CDR3 sequence is 12 residues long. The ends lost 5 bases at V and 5 bases at J; junction bases unmatched: 3. The CDR3 nucleotides are TGCAGTGCTGGACAGGGGGTTCACGAGCAGTACTTC. It specifies CSAGQGVHEQYF.

In its sample, this clonotype was seen many times. The rearrangement joins TRBV7-9 to TRBJ1-1; D might be TRBD1 (5 bases). V was pared by 0 bases and J by 6 bases, with 14 bases between. CDR1 and CDR2 from the germline V gene are SEHNR and FQNEAQ (reference sequence). The CDR3 covers 15 residues. CDR3 coding DNA: TGTGCCAGCAGCTTAGCGAAGGGGTCCGGGGCTGAAGCTTTCTTT. Its translation is CASSLAKGSGAEAFF.

This clonotype was recorded many times. J is TRBJ1-1 and V is TRBV12-3 or TRBV12-4, with 9 bases aligning to TRBD1. This CDR3 is built from 13 residues. J gave up 8 bases and V 6 bases, and 7 bases lay outside the gene matches. The CDR3 nucleotides read TGTGCCAGCAGACAACAGGGGGCTAGGGAAGCTTTCTTT. Amino acids: CASRQQGAREAFF.

This clonotype showed up just a few times. The V call is TRBV5-1, the J call TRBJ2-7; 10 bases are shared with TRBD2. The J segment lost 4 bases and the V segment lost 0 bases, leaving 10 bases of the junction unmatched. Per the germline V gene, CDR1 is SGHRS and CDR2 is YFSETQ. CDR3 length: 17 residues. The CDR3 here is CASSLAGTSGTQYEQYF. The CDR3, as DNA: TGCGCCAGCAGCTTGGCTGGAACTAGCGGGACCCAATACGAGCAGTACTTC. The full variable domain, its missing parts supplied by reference TRBV5-1 and TRBJ2-7, is KAGVTQTPRYLIKTRGQQVTLSCSPISGHRSVSWYQQTPGQGLQFLFEYFSETQRNKGNFPGRFSGRQFSNSRSEMNVSTLELGDSALYLCASSLAGTSGTQYEQYFGPGTRLTVT.

This clonotype was picked up many times. The rearrangement joins TRBV5-1 to TRBJ1-3; the D gene is possibly TRBD1 (6 bases). The CDR3 runs 16 residues. Trimming pared 2 bases from V and 0 bases from J, leaving 12 bases between. Germline loops: CDR1 SGHRS, CDR2 YFSETQ. The CDR3, as DNA: TGCGCCAGCAGCTTCGGAACAGGGCGCTCTGGAAACACCATATATTTT. This encodes CASSFGTGRSGNTIYF. The full variable domain, in which reference TRBV5-1 and TRBJ1-3 provide the parts outside the CDR3, is KAGVTQTPRYLIKTRGQQVTLSCSPISGHRSVSWYQQTPGQGLQFLFEYFSETQRNKGNFPGRFSGRQFSNSRSEMNVSTLELGDSALYLCASSFGTGRSGNTIYFGEGSWLTVV.

Ten or more counts support this clonotype. This chain joins TRBV6-1 and TRBJ1-1; D is possibly TRBD1 (5 bases). Per the germline V gene, CDR1 is MNHNS and CDR2 is SASEGT. This CDR3 has 14 residues. V shed 6 bases and J shed 1 base, with 12 bases lying between them. The CDR3, as DNA: TGTGCCAGCAGGGCGTTCGACAGGAACACTGAAGCTTTCTTT. This codes for CASRAFDRNTEAFF.

This clonotype was observed a single time. V is TRBV15 and J is TRBJ2-7; TRBD2 matches at 7 bases. CDR3 length equals 15 residues. The V gene's germline CDR1 is LNHNV and CDR2 YYDKDF (reference sequence). The junction had 12 bases not matched to a gene; V was cut back by 5 bases and J by 5 bases. CDR3 coding DNA: TGTGCCACCAGCTGGGGAGGGAGCGGGCGAAACGAGCAGTACTTC. Amino acid sequence: CATSWGGSGRNEQYF.